The 13 T cell receptor beta chains reported below all come from one sample, sequenced in a study of identical twins. One entry per CDR3 protein results from TCRdb running MiXCR on the 5' RACE reads. The sample holds 450,000 or so distinct CDR3 sequences, around 14% seen once. In addition, the sample was reused for a study of yellow fever vaccine responses in identical twins.

Sequencing input: CD4+ T cells sorted from blood. These receptors were taken from a woman in her late teens or twenties in good health.

This clonotype was counted between two and nine times. This chain joins TRBV7-2 and TRBJ2-7; D is ambiguous. The CDR3 length is 13 residues. V was shortened by 3 bases and J by 3 bases, with 9 bases between the two germline ends. Germline assignment: CDR1 SGHTA and CDR2 FQGNSA. CDR3 residues: CASSLWGFYEQYF. The CDR3 region has the DNA TGTGCCAGCAGCTTGTGGGGTTTCTACGAGCAGTACTTC.

This clonotype has a handful of counts. The rearrangement joins TRBV7-2 to TRBJ2-2; D is unclear. Germline V gene lookup returns CDR1 SGHTA and CDR2 FQGNSA. The length of the CDR3 is 15 residues. V gave up 4 bases and J gave up 4 bases, with 13 bases separating them. This chain's CDR3 is CASSSMLRSTGELFF. In DNA, the CDR3 is TGTGCCAGCAGCTCAATGTTGAGGAGCACCGGGGAGCTGTTTTTT.

The V gene is TRBV18, the J gene TRBJ2-6; D may be TRBD1 (5 bases). V lost 1 base and J 2 bases, leaving 9 bases between the germline ends. CDR1 and CDR2 from the germline V gene are KGHSH and LQKENI. The CDR3 consists of 16 residues. The CDR3 region is CASSPREGAGANVLTF. The CDR3 nucleotides read TGTGCCAGCTCACCACGGGAAGGGGCTGGGGCCAACGTCCTGACTTTC. Together with reference TRBV18 and TRBJ2-6, the CDR3 gives the full variable domain: NAGVMQNPRHLVRRRGQEARLRCSPMKGHSHVYWYRQLPEEGLKFMVYLQKENIIDESGMPKERFSAEFPKEGPSILRIQQVVRGDSAAYFCASSPREGAGANVLTFGAGSRLTVL.

A few counts support this clonotype. The V and J genes are TRBV29-1 and TRBJ2-1; 12 bases fit TRBD2. This CDR3 has 19 amino acids. Germline values: CDR1 SQVTM, CDR2 ANQGSEA. After removal of 3 bases from V and 2 bases from J, the junction contained 14 bases not matched to a gene. Here the CDR3 reads CSVEGASGREEVAYNEQFF. The CDR3, as DNA: TGCAGCGTTGAGGGGGCTAGCGGGAGGGAAGAAGTAGCCTACAATGAGCAGTTCTTC.

This rearrangement joins TRBV5-6 to TRBJ2-3; D is perhaps TRBD1 (5 bases). V lost 4 bases, J lost 2 bases, and 14 bases lay in between. The germline CDR1 and CDR2 sequences are SGHDT and YYEEEE. The CDR3 has 15 residues. The CDR3 loop is CASSDSGFSTDTQYF. The CDR3 DNA sequence: TGTGCCAGCAGCGACAGTGGTTTCTCCACAGATACGCAGTATTTT.

The V call is TRBV12-3 or TRBV12-4, the J call TRBJ2-1; a possible D gene is TRBD1 (5 bases). V shed 5 bases and J shed 9 bases, with 11 bases lying between them. CDR3 length: 12 amino acids. DNA for the CDR3: TGTGCCAGCAGTGTCGACAGTAGTGAGCAGTTCTTC. Translated, it gives CASSVDSSEQFF.

This clonotype was seen more than once but under ten times. The chain couples TRBV29-1 to TRBJ1-5; 9 bases align to TRBD1. The CDR3 is 13 residues long. Germline values: CDR1 SQVTM, CDR2 ANQGSEA. Trimming removed 1 base from V and 5 bases from J; junction bases left unmatched: 0. The CDR3: CSVEGQGDQPQHF. The CDR3 DNA is TGCAGCGTTGAAGGACAGGGGGATCAGCCCCAGCATTTT.

This sequence joins TRBV4-2 and TRBJ2-3, with TRBD2 matching 8 bases. This CDR3 is 16 amino acids long. The germline gives CDR1 LGHNA, CDR2 YNFKEQ. Germline trimming cut 4 bases from V and 1 base from J; bases unmatched to any gene: 7. The CDR3 loop reads CASSPERGGRTDTQYF. The CDR3 DNA follows: TGTGCCAGCAGCCCAGAACGGGGGGGACGCACAGATACGCAGTATTTT.

This clonotype was counted only a few times. The genes are TRBV12-5 and TRBJ2-5, with unresolved D. Between the trimmed V and J ends, which lost 10 bases and 9 bases, there was a span of 15 bases. The germline CDR1 and CDR2 sequences are LGHNT and FRNRAP. CDR3 length: 11 amino acids. The CDR3 DNA follows: TGTGCTACCCGCGTTGAATATCCCCAGTACTTC. Translating gives CATRVEYPQYF.

The CDR3 here is CASSGTSARNEQFF. CDR3 bases: TGTGCCAGCAGTGGGACTAGTGCAAGAAATGAGCAGTTCTTC. The chain has TRBV28 and TRBJ2-1; 8 nucleotides line up with TRBD2. In germline, CDR1 is MDHEN, CDR2 SYDVKM. V lost 5 bases, J lost 7 bases, and 7 bases stayed unmatched. CDR3 length: 14 amino acids.

This clonotype was observed a handful of times. The chain is built from TRBV28 and TRBJ1-5; D may be TRBD1 (6 bases). V dropped 2 bases and J dropped 3 bases, with 11 bases sitting between them. The CDR3 is made up of 15 amino acids. Germline V CDR1 and CDR2: MDHEN, SYDVKM. CDR3 sequence reads: CASSLLQGVNQPQHF. Written as DNA, the CDR3 is TGTGCCAGCAGTTTACTACAGGGTGTCAATCAGCCCCAGCATTTT.

This clonotype was seen only a few times. The chain employs TRBV14 and TRBJ2-5; D perhaps matches TRBD1 (6 bases). Germline lookup yields CDR1 SGHDN and CDR2 FVKESK. Deletions cut 3 bases from V and 6 bases from J, with 11 bases between. The CDR3 spans 13 residues. CDR3 sequence: CASSHRGGQTQYF. CDR3 DNA: TGTGCCAGCAGCCACAGGGGTGGTCAGACCCAGTACTTC.

The V gene is TRBV5-1, the J gene TRBJ2-4, with 7 bases that match TRBD1. The CDR3 has 14 residues. The V and J ends lost 0 bases and 5 bases, in that order; junction bases with no gene match: 2. Germline V gene data show CDR1 as SGHRS and CDR2 as YFSETQ. DNA for the CDR3: TGCGCCAGCAGCTTGGTCCAGGGGGAAAACATTCAGTACTTC. Protein product: CASSLVQGENIQYF.